This T cell receptor (beta chain) was identified in a study of blood T cells in healthy people across ages. Study results and caveats: With naive T cell percentage, TCR beta diversity showed a strong correlation. Significant beta diversity loss was already apparent by age approximately 37, declining roughly linearly. It was not possible, with unsorted PBMCs, to conclusively compare naive and antigen-experienced cells.

Sample-barcoded 5' priming and a J-beta primer mix drove a second PCR of roughly 7 to 11 cycles. TCRdb analysed the 5' RACE reads with MiXCR anew, one entry per CDR3 protein. Of some 1,500,000 distinct CDR3 sequences in the sample, less than 45% were seen once. This clonotype was counted only a few times. Its cognate antigen is unknown. Losses at the gene ends were 6 bases for V and 9 bases for J; bases not matched to a gene: 17. The CDR3 has 17 residues. The germline CDR1 and CDR2 sequences are MDHEN and SYDVKM. V gene TRBV28 combines with J gene TRBJ2-1, with 10 bases lining up with TRBD2. Sequenced material: blood. The clonotype originates from a woman between 18 and 30 years old in good health. CDR3 sequence (DNA): TGTGCCAGCAGCGACACCGGGGCTAGCGGGAGATACGGTGAGCAGTTCTTC. It translates to CASSDTGASGRYGEQFF.